These T cell receptor beta chains were read from a single sample in a study of beta chain features in type 1 diabetes. The table came from immunoSEQ multiplex PCR; TCRdb's copy has only in-frame clones and leaves some out. The sample carries about 180,000 clones, around 13% recorded once. Sequencing was done on a sample of central memory CD4+ T cells from blood. These receptors were collected from a woman aged 18-30 years in good health. The CDR3 runs from the conserved cysteine through the conserved F or W. A D gene is named only where the DNA matches it firmly. Rows may omit the clone size; those that give it use once, few, many or a size class.

size,D,J,V,DNA,CDR3
.,TRBD2,TRBJ2-3,TRBV4-1,TGCGCCAGCAGCCAGACCGGGACTAGGGCCACAGATACGCAGTATTTT,CASSQTGTRATDTQYF
.,.,TRBJ2-7,TRBV7-3,TGTGCCAGCAGCTTTTTGGAGTACCACTCCTACGAGCAGTACTTC,CASSFLEYHSYEQYF
.,.,TRBJ2-5,TRBV4-2,TGTGCCAGCAGCCATGTGTCTCAAGAGACCCAGTACTTC,CASSHVSQETQYF
.,TRBD1,TRBJ1-1,TRBV28,TGTGCCAGCAGTTTGTTTGGGACAGGGGCTGCCACTGAAGCTTTCTTT,CASSLFGTGAATEAFF
few,TRBD1,TRBJ2-1,TRBV29-1,TGCAGCGTTGCGACGGTCAGGGGGAACAATGAGCAGTTCTTC,CSVATVRGNNEQFF
few,TRBD1,TRBJ2-7,TRBV9,TGTGCCAGCAGCGGACGGGACAGCTACGAGCAGTACTTC,CASSGRDSYEQYF
.,TRBD2,TRBJ2-7,TRBV7-9,TGTGCCAGCAGCCCTAGCGGGAGGGCCTACGAGCAGTACTTC,CASSPSGRAYEQYF
.,.,TRBJ2-7,TRBV13,TGTGCCAGCAGCCCCACGGGGTGGTACGAGCAGTACTTC,CASSPTGWYEQYF
.,.,TRBJ1-2,TRBV4-1,TGCGCCAGCAGCCAAGACGGACAGATCCCCCATGGCTACACCTTC,CASSQDGQIPHGYTF
.,.,TRBJ1-2,TRBV30,TGTGCCTGGAGTGTAAGCGCAGCTAACTATGGCTACACCTTC,CAWSVSAANYGYTF
few,TRBD1,TRBJ1-1,TRBV5-4,TGTGCCAGCAGCCTTGGACAGGGCATGAACACTGAAGCTTTCTTT,CASSLGQGMNTEAFF
.,TRBD1,TRBJ2-1,TRBV30,TGTGCCTGGACCCCGGGACAGGGTTACAATGAGCAGTTCTTC,CAWTPGQGYNEQFF
.,.,TRBJ2-7,TRBV28,TGTGCCAGCAGTCTACCGCCATACGAGCAGTACTTC,CASSLPPYEQYF
.,TRBD2,TRBJ2-5,TRBV28,TGTGCCAGCAGTCCCGCCGGTGCGGGAGTTGGGGGGGTGAAGACCCAGTACTTC,CASSPAGAGVGGVKTQYF
.,TRBD2,TRBJ2-7,TRBV29-1,TGCAGCGTAGAGGCTAGCGGGATATACGAGCAGTACTTC,CSVEASGIYEQYF
.,TRBD2,TRBJ2-5,TRBV7-3,TGTGCCAGCAGCCTAGATGGTAGCGGGGAGACCCAGTACTTC,CASSLDGSGETQYF
few,.,TRBJ2-3,TRBV2,TGTGCCAGCAGTCAAGAGCGGATGATCACAGATACGCAGTATTTT,CASSQERMITDTQYF
.,.,TRBJ1-5,TRBV6-5,TGTGCCAGCAGGCGGGGGGTATTTGGGGCCCAGCATTTT,CASRRGVFGAQHF
.,.,TRBJ2-7,TRBV9,TGTGCCAGCAGCGTAGTCCCTAGTGGGTACGAGCAGTACTTC,CASSVVPSGYEQYF
few,TRBD2,TRBJ2-7,TRBV28,TGTGCCAGCAGTTTAGCGGGAGGTACCTACGAGCAGTACTTC,CASSLAGGTYEQYF
many,.,TRBJ2-7,TRBV30,TGTGCCTGGATGTTTGGGGGAGGCAACGAGCAGTACTTC,CAWMFGGGNEQYF
.,TRBD2,TRBJ2-2,TRBV2,TGTGCCAGCAGCCCCCCGCCTAGCGGGGGCACCGGGGAGCTGTTTTTT,CASSPPPSGGTGELFF
few,TRBD2,TRBJ2-1,TRBV7-2,TGTGCCAGCAGCTTACTAGCGGGACACAATGAGCAGTTCTTC,CASSLLAGHNEQFF
few,TRBD1,TRBJ1-2,TRBV5-4,TGTGCCAGCAGTCTTACAGGGGGCATTTGGTACTATGGCTACACCTTC,CASSLTGGIWYYGYTF
.,.,TRBJ2-1,TRBV29-1,TGCAGCGCCATGAACAGGGCTTTCAATGAGCAGTTCTTC,CSAMNRAFNEQFF
.,.,TRBJ2-1,TRBV19,TGTGCCAGTAGCGGGGGACTGGGGAGATACAATGAGCAGTTCTTC,CASSGGLGRYNEQFF
.,.,TRBJ1-5,TRBV6-5,TGTGCCAGCAGTTTCTCCGGCAATCAGCCCCAGCATTTT,CASSFSGNQPQHF
few,TRBD2,TRBJ2-1,TRBV11-2,TGTGCCAGCAGCTTAACTAGCGGGGACTACAATGAGCAGTTCTTC,CASSLTSGDYNEQFF
few,.,TRBJ2-1,TRBV5-4,TGTGCCAGCAGCCCCCCCTTCCGCTATGGCAATGAGCAGTTCTTC,CASSPPFRYGNEQFF
few,.,TRBJ2-5,TRBV15,TGTGCCACCAGCAGAGTCCCGGGAGAATACGAGACCCAGTACTTC,CATSRVPGEYETQYF
few,.,TRBJ2-2,TRBV2,TGTGCCAGCAGCGGACGGGACACCGGCACCGGGGAGCTGTTTTTT,CASSGRDTGTGELFF
few,TRBD2,TRBJ2-7,TRBV30,TGTGCCTGGGGGCTAGCGGGAGGATCCTACGAGCAGTACTTC,CAWGLAGGSYEQYF
.,TRBD1,TRBJ2-7,TRBV6-5,TGTGCCAGCAGTTACTCGCGGGACAGGGTCGGCGAGCAGTACTTC,CASSYSRDRVGEQYF
few,TRBD2,TRBJ2-3,TRBV6-5,TGTGCCAGCCGCAAGGGAGGGAGCGGATCAGATACGCAGTATTTT,CASRKGGSGSDTQYF
.,.,TRBJ2-2,TRBV30,TGTGCCTGGAGTGTACATGGCACCGGGGAGCTGTTTTTT,CAWSVHGTGELFF
once,.,TRBJ2-5,TRBV14,TGTGCCAGCAGCCAAGGTCTCAGGTATCAAGAGACCCAGTACTTC,CASSQGLRYQETQYF
.,TRBD2,TRBJ2-3,TRBV9,TGTGCCAGCAGCCCACTAGCGGGCACAGATACGCAGTATTTT,CASSPLAGTDTQYF
few,.,TRBJ1-5,TRBV30,TGTGCCTCTCAGGGAAGGGGGAATCAGCCCCAGCATTTT,CASQGRGNQPQHF
.,.,TRBJ1-5,TRBV28,TGTGCCAGCAGTTTAGTAAGTGGCAGGGCGTTCAATCAGCCCCAGCATTTT,CASSLVSGRAFNQPQHF
.,TRBD2,TRBJ2-3,TRBV7-9,TGTGCCAGCAGCCCGGGACTAGCTAACACAGATACGCAGTATTTT,CASSPGLANTDTQYF
many,TRBD1,TRBJ2-3,TRBV5-1,TGCGCCAGCAGCTTTGCCAGGGGGGATACGCAGTATTTT,CASSFARGDTQYF
.,TRBD2,TRBJ2-7,TRBV7-9,TGTGCCAGCAGCTCCTCCGGGACTAGCGGTTCAGCGGCCTACGAGCAGTACTTC,CASSSSGTSGSAAYEQYF
few,.,TRBJ2-3,TRBV10-3,TGTGCCATCAGTGAACGCGCCCGCACAGATACGCAGTATTTT,CAISERARTDTQYF
.,TRBD1,TRBJ1-1,TRBV4-2,TGTGCCAGCAGCCAAGATCCGGGACAGCGGTCGAACACTGAAGCTTTCTTT,CASSQDPGQRSNTEAFF
.,.,TRBJ2-7,TRBV19,TGTGCCAGTAAGCTGGAGGCCTACTCCTACGAGCAGTACTTC,CASKLEAYSYEQYF
few,TRBD1,TRBJ1-2,TRBV23-1,TGCGCCAGCAGTCAATTAGAGAACAGGGGAGGTGGCTACACCTTC,CASSQLENRGGGYTF